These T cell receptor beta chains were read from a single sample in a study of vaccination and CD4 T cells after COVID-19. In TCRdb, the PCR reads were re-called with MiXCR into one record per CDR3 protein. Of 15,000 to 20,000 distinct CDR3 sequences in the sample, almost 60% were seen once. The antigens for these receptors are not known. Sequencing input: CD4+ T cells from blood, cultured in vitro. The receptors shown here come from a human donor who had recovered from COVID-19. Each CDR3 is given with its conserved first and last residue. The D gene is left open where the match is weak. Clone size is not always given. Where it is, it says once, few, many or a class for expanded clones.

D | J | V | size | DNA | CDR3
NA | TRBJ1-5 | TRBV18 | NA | TGTGCCAGCTCACGGGAGCCTCCCCAGCCCCAGCATTTT | CASSREPPQPQHF
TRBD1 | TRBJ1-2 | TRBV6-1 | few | TGTGCCAGCGCAACTTCCGGGACAGGAGGGGGCTATGGCTACACCTTC | CASATSGTGGGYGYTF
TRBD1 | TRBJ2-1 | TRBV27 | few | TGTGCCAGCAGTACCAGGGGGAGCTCCTACAATGAGCAGTTCTTC | CASSTRGSSYNEQFF
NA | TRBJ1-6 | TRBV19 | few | TGTGCCAGTAGTGCAGCCGGGACGGGTAATTCACCCCTCCACTTT | CASSAAGTGNSPLHF
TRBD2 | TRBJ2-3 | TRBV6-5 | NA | TGTGCCAGCAGTTACCGACTAGCGGGGGATCATAGTCCCAAGAGGACGCAGTATTTT | CASSYRLAGDHSPKRTQYF
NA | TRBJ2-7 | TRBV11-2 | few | TGTGCCAGCAGCTTGGGTTGGGACGGTACCTACGAGCAGTACTTC | CASSLGWDGTYEQYF
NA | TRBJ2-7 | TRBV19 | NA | TGTGCCAGTAGTATAGATTCTTTCTGGGGCTACGAGCAGTACTTC | CASSIDSFWGYEQYF
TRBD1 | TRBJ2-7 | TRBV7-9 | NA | TGTGCCAGCAGCTTAGGGGACAGGGTGGTTGAGCAGTACTTC | CASSLGDRVVEQYF
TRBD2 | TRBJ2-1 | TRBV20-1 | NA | TGCAGTGCTAGTGTCGGCGGGGGGACCTACAATGAGCAGTTCTTC | CSASVGGGTYNEQFF
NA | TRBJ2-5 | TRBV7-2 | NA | TGTGCCAGCAGCCCCCGGGCCCGCGACCAAGAGACCCAGTACTTC | CASSPRARDQETQYF
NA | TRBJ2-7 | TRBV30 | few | TGTGCCTGGAGTGTACAGATAGACTACGAGCAGTACTTC | CAWSVQIDYEQYF
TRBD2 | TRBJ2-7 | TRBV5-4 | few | TGTGCCAGCAGCGCCGGCGGGGGGGACCGGGACGAGCAGTACTTC | CASSAGGGDRDEQYF
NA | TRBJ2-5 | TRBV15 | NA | TGTGCCACCAGCAGGGAGAGGGGGGGCCAAGGAGAGACCCAGTACTTC | CATSRERGGQGETQYF
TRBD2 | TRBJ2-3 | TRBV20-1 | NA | TGCAGCAAAACCACCGGGGGGATGGGAGGCACAGATACGCAGTATTTT | CSKTTGGMGGTDTQYF
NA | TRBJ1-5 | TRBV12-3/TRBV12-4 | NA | TGTGCCAGCAGTTTGATACAGAATCAGCCCCAGCATTTT | CASSLIQNQPQHF
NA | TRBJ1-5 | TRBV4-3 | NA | TGCGCCAGCAGCCAATGGTTGAGGAATAGGGGAGGCAATCAGCCCCAGCATTTT | CASSQWLRNRGGNQPQHF
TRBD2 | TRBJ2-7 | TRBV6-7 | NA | TGTGCCAACAAAGCGGGGAGAAGATATTACGAGCAGTACTTC | CANKAGRRYYEQYF